This T cell receptor (beta chain) was sequenced during a study of T-cell reconstitution after alpha-beta-depleted transplantation in children. Unique molecular identifiers were incorporated into the prepared TCRbeta library. Via MiXCR, TCRdb re-called the PCR reads, giving one row per CDR3 protein. The sample holds about 610,000 distinct CDR3 sequences, about 10% seen once. In this sample, this clonotype turned up a few times. Germline CDR1 is DFQATT and CDR2 is SNEGSKA (reference sequence). Trimming took off 4 bases at V and 4 bases at J, with 16 bases between the two ends. The CDR3 is made up of 14 amino acids.

The chain is built from TRBV20-1 and TRBJ1-1; maybe TRBD1 (5 bases). This clonotype was sampled from a human donor who donated a stem cell graft to a child with acute myeloid leukemia. This sample comprised PBMCs from the stem cell graft donor, obtained from the stem cell graft. In DNA form, the CDR3 reads TGCAGTGCTACCGGATACGGGGGAGGCACTGAAGCTTTCTTT. The encoded protein is CSATGYGGGTEAFF.